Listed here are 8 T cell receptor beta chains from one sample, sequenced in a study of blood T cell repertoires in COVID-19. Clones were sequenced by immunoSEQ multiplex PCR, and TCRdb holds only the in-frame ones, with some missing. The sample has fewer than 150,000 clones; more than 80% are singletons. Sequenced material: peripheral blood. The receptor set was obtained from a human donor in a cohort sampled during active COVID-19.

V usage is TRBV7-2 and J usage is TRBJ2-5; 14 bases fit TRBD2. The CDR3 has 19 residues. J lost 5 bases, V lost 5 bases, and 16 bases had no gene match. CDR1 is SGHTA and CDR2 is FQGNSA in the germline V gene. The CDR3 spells CASSPGTSGGPRDGETQYF. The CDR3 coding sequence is TGTGCCAGCAGCCCCGGGACTAGCGGGGGCCCAAGGGATGGGGAGACCCAGTACTTC.

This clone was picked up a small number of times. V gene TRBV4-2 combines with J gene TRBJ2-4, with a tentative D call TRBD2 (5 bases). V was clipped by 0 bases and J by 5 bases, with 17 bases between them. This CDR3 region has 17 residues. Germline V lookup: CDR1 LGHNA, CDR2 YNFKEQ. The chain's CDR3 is CASSQDSFPERENIQYF. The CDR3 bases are TGTGCCAGCAGCCAAGATTCCTTCCCGGAGAGGGAAAACATTCAGTACTTC.

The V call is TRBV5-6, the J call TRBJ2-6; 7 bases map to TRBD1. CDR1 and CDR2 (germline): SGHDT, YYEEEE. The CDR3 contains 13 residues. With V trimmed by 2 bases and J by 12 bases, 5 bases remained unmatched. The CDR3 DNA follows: TGTGCCAGCAGCTTCGCGACAGGGAGCGTCCTGACTTTC. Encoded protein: CASSFATGSVLTF.

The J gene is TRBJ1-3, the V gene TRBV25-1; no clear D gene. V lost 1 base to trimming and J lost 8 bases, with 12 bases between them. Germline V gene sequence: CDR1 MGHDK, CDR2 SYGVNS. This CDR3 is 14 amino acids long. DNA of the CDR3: TGTGCCAGCAGTGAATTTCCCAGGTCGGACACCATATATTTT. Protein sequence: CASSEFPRSDTIYF.

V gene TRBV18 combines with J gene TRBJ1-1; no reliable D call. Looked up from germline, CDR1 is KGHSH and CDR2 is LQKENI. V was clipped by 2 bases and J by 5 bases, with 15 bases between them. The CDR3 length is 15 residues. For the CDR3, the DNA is TGTGCCAGCTCACCAAACTCCCGGAGAGGGACTGAAGCTTTCTTT. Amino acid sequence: CASSPNSRRGTEAFF.

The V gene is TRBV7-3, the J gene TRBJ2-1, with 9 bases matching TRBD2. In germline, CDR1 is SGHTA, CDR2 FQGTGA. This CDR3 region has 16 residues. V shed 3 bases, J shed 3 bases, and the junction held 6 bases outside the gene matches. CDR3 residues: CASSLTSGGLYNEQFF. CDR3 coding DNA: TGTGCCAGCAGCTTGACAAGCGGGGGGCTCTACAATGAGCAGTTCTTC.

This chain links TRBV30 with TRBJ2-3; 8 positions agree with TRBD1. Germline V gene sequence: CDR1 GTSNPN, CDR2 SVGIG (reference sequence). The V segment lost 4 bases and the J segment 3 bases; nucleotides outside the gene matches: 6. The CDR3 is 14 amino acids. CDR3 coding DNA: TGTGCCTGGACGCAGGGGGCGTGGACAGATACGCAGTATTTT. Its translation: CAWTQGAWTDTQYF.

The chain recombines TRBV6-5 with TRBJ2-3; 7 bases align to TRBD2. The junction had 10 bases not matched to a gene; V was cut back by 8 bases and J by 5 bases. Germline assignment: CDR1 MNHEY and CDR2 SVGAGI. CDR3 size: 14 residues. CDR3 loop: CASARSGALDTQYF. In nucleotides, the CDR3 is TGTGCCAGCGCTCGGAGCGGGGCCCTAGATACGCAGTATTTT.